This TCR beta chain was sequenced in a study of blood T cell repertoires in COVID-19. Study overall: The United States, Italy and Spain were the sources of the acute and convalescent COVID-19 samples. The cDNA or gDNA used as material had been derived from T cells, B-cell-depleted T cells, or PBMCs.

Participants were placed into cohorts based on the clinical history they reported. Per the original data handling: Amplified reference gene primers provided the basis for estimating nucleated cell counts. Clones were sequenced by immunoSEQ multiplex PCR, and TCRdb holds only the in-frame ones, with some missing. For V, J and clone size, that table is used; D and trimming come from the DNA. The data hold around 300,000 clones, with around nine tenths observed a single time. With 2 bases clipped from V and 4 bases from J, the junction kept 15 bases outside the gene matches. There are 17 residues in the CDR3. Germline CDR1 SGDLS, CDR2 YYNGEE.

What was sequenced was PBMCs or T cells enriched from blood (not recorded which). This chain joins TRBV9 and TRBJ2-7, with 7 bases that match TRBD1. The TCR originated in a young man who had recovered from COVID-19. The CDR3 DNA reads TGTGCCAGCAGCGTCCGCCACCCACAGGGGCCATCTTACGAGCAGTACTTC. This sequence encodes CASSVRHPQGPSYEQYF.